Below, one TCR beta chain is given with its context. Its cognate antigen has yet to be identified. Nothing much larger sits one base from this clone, and base qualities are not available. V and J lose 0 bases and 4 bases, and a span of 8 bases separates them. Reading from cysteine to phenylalanine, the CDR3 counts 14 amino acids. Here the CDR3 DNA is all that survives: 42 bases in frame from base 1. The germline V gene provides CDR1 SGHRS and CDR2 YFSETQ. These data originate in a study of shared clonotypes between healthy human individuals (dated by TCRdb to about 2020). Regarding the research as a whole: The cohort comprised a couple of women and a few men aged 18 to 49 years. For each donor, three plates each were used for CD4 naive and CD4 memory, two plates were used for CD8 naive, and one plate was used for CD8 memory. Blood TCR repertoires of about five healthy adults were deeply sequenced to estimate repertoire size and the extent of clonotype sharing between individuals. Different laboratories and diverse techniques were used to prepare libraries and sequence TCR repertoires, to increase sequencing depth and limit assay-specific biases. Between about 0.85 and 9.5 billion PBMCs per donor were obtained by leukapheresis.

Using the deep immunoSEQ assay, multiplex PCR amplified TCR CDR3 regions from genomic DNA. Genomic DNA extracted from each cell subset was distributed evenly over all wells of several immunoSEQ 96-well plates, and each plate served as one replicate. Each replicate PCR for sorted subsets received about 200 ng genomic DNA, equal to roughly 29,000 T cell genomes. Purified libraries were quantified with a Qubit 3.0 fluorometer, sized on a Bioanalyzer 2100, and re-quantified with the KAPA Library Quantification kit. Every immunoSEQ 96-well plate was sequenced on a dedicated single-read 150-cycle Illumina NextSeq 550 flow cell. The study's own analysis went as follows. Because the immunoSEQ output included only junctional sequences and no quality scores, the filtering could not be the same as the filtering used for full-length reads. Sequences were annotated with PyIR, a Python wrapper for IgBLAST v1.9, using IMGT germline references to assign V/J genes and CDR3. Reads with weak V/J assignments (E-value above 1e-6), missing CDR3, stop codons, out-of-frame junctions, or ambiguous translated residues were removed. V3J clonotypes were defined by identical inferred V gene, J gene, and CDR3 amino acid sequence. Percentage overlap between repertoires was computed as shared unique clonotypes divided by the size of the smaller repertoire. RTK rarefaction, the Chao1 estimator, and Recon v2.1 estimates of unobserved clonotypes were used to assess repertoire richness. OLGA was used to compute generation probabilities for all TCRbeta clonotypes that the gDNA method yielded from a few donors. Drawn from immuneACCESS, this table holds only the in-frame rearrangements with V and J called that TCRdb kept. Clones are partly lost; checked studies trace under half to an unresolved V gene and leave the rest unexplained. V and J calls and clone size are as listed in that table; D and trimming were resolved from the DNA. This sample lists millions of clones; 95% were detected once. Together, the top ten hold roughly 0.13% of the sample.

Donors were healthy HIV-negative adults with no recently reported acute infections or vaccinations. Only Caucasian adults living in Nashville, Tennessee, USA were represented among the donors. CD4+ T cells were enriched by magnetic negative selection; naive cells were then positively selected on CD45RA, and the negative fraction formed the memory subset. After blood collection by leukapheresis, PBMCs were isolated using Ficoll-Histopaque density gradient centrifugation and then cryopreserved in the vapor phase of liquid nitrogen. Analytical flow cytometry was used to check the purity and quantity of every magnetically sorted T cell population. Each sorted fraction had its genomic DNA isolated and then quantified by UV absorbance on a Nanodrop 2000c. Summary of the overall study and its limitations: Naive subsets generally had larger estimated clonotype richness than memory subsets. Incomplete sequencing was indicated by rarefaction of sorted-subset datasets, despite the large sequencing depth. Compared with non-shared clonotypes, clonotypes shared by all four sorted-subset donors had higher generation probabilities. Sampling was limited to blood, and TCR repertoires in tissue likely differ from TCR repertoires in blood. Pairwise subsampling led to the expectation that sequencing depth would affect the degree of clonotype sharing among donors. The genetic and exposure-history diversity represented was limited by the small number of donors. About 4.5% of naive CD4, 3.5% of naive CD8, 2.3% of memory CD4, and around 0.4% of memory CD8 clonotypes were shared across a few donors.

Input material: naive CD4+ T cells sorted from blood. Interpreted using the paper, the cell subset or site label stands for: CD45RA+ positively selected. This clonotype was sampled from a man aged 18 to 29 in good health. The chain uses TRBV5-1 and TRBJ2-1; no D gene is confidently identified. CDR3 reads: CASSLDPEYNEQFF. The sequenced DNA is TGCGCCAGCAGCTTGGATCCCGAATACAATGAGCAGTTCTTC.